This TCR beta chain was recovered during a study of cytomegalovirus exposure and HLA in healthy donors (dated by TCRdb to the late 2010s). Regarding the study in general: In an earlier analysis of about 560 of the donors, around 300 Gb of sequence data and approximately 120 million unique TCR beta sequences from about 179 million T cells were reported. About 280 gigabases of sequencing data and 70 million to 100 million unique TCR sequences were included in an early release covering about 600 HLA-typed donors. Of the approximately 370 genotyped donors, less than 90% were placed in the genetic ancestry cluster associated with self-reported Caucasian donors. The aim of the study was to test whether cataloging public T cell receptors could identify signatures of past pathogen exposure. Using immunosequencing, the study profiled T cell repertoires from around 680 subjects and related those repertoires to cytomegalovirus serostatus. In addition to the first cohort of hundreds of subjects, a separate validation cohort of 130 or so different subjects was used. High-throughput TCR immunosequencing, statistical association of individual TCRs with disease status, and machine learning were combined to predict cytomegalovirus infection status. A later analysis re-analyzed previously published TCR beta repertoires from about 600 donors and added high-resolution HLA genotyping to study TCR occurrence patterns. The later analysis used no new phenotypic data to find candidate immune exposures, relying instead on TCR beta sequences and their occurrence across donors. An earlier analysis of some 500 of the donors applied high-throughput TCR beta sequencing to assess whether each TCR beta V gene segment acted as functional or pseudogenic. Donor age, sex, ethnicity and CMV serostatus were collected together with the repertoire data. A later genetic analysis used genome-wide SNP genotypes for about 65% of the roughly 700 donors, treating that subset as a discovery cohort. Every repertoire in the discovery cohort had been generated on one and the same sequencing platform. HLA typing covered class I and class II loci at four-digit resolution. Typing coverage differed by locus: A, B, C, DRB1 and DQB1 were typed in about 629-640 donors, DQA1 in 500 to 550, DPA1 in 606, and DPB1 in about 450. Five DR-DQ haplotypes were treated as single units for association and clustering because of strong linkage in the cohort. Among 350 to 400 genotyped donors of the cohort, an average of about 240,000 unique TCR beta nucleotide sequences were sequenced per donor, about a sixth of them non-productive. Findings and caveats that apply to the study as a whole: Several of the top co-occurrence clusters appeared to be linked to parvovirus B19, influenza, CMV and Epstein-Barr virus, according to a later analysis. When HLA alleles, especially DR and DQ, strongly co-occurred, attributing TCR associations to individual alleles was difficult. A later analysis associated some 17,000 TCR beta sequences with specific HLA alleles at a false discovery rate of 0.05. For the cohort, immune exposure information was limited to CMV serostatus. In the study, some 160 TCR beta chains were listed as associated with cytomegalovirus. A cluster of highly shared sequence variants was judged likely to be a technical artifact of the sequencing pipeline. An association between a missense DCLRE1C variant and V-gene and J-gene trimming of TCR beta chains was found in a later genetic analysis and replicated in an independent cohort. HLA typing was unavailable for some donors at each locus, so association tests used only the typed subset. According to a later analysis, most CMV-associated TCR beta chains appeared to be HLA-restricted, and the HLA associations seemed to be driven largely by CMV exposure. Some IMGT-functional V segments, including TRBV6-2 and TRBV6-3, could not be distinguished by the 87-base-pair reads and were therefore excluded. The cohort was sequenced for TCR beta chains only, and without alpha or paired-chain data the features that could be detected were limited. In a later analysis, TCR association rates were found to vary across HLA loci, with the most associated TCRs seen for DRB1 alleles and the fewest for HLA-C alleles. According to a later genetic analysis, donors in an Asian-associated ancestry cluster had fewer N-insertions in productive TCRs than the roughly 660-donor mean. Because counts were too low, 15 or so rarely observed V segments, including chromosome 9 orphons, were excluded from the earlier analysis of about 500 of the donors. It was suggested by the authors that the approach could potentially be generalized to other disease states and immunological phenotypes. Correlated functional status among segregating V segments might be attributable to linkage disequilibrium, but an unknown experimental factor could not be ruled out. A later analysis found that HLA-associated TCR beta chains were more clonally expanded and had lower generation probabilities than equally common non-associated chains. Cytomegalovirus status was reported to be diagnosed by the classifier with high specificity and sensitivity in both the original and validation cohorts. An earlier analysis of some 590 of the donors showed that most TCR beta V segments appeared in productive rearrangements either about 90% or about 30% of the time, which broadly matched IMGT annotations. Sequencing depth was assumed to be roughly uniform across donors in the presence/absence analyses, though that assumption may not hold. Three of the identified cytomegalovirus-associated TCR beta chains were confirmed in vitro to be specific for cytomegalovirus antigens. A further reported finding was that TCR beta sequences accurately predicted the HLA-A and HLA-B alleles for most subjects in the first cohort. While some public TCRs were present in many individuals, most TCR sequences turned up only very rarely across donors.

The cohort consisted of 666 healthy bone marrow donors. Cohort members were all nominally healthy when sampled, although unrecorded immune exposures were likely present. The donor tested CMV seronegative, placing the donor among the 350 to 400 seronegative members of the cohort. A peripheral blood sample was collected from each donor, and TCR beta sequencing was performed on peripheral blood mononuclear cells. The Qiagen DNeasy Blood Extraction Kit was used to extract genomic DNA from the blood cell samples. V is shortened by 1 base, J by 5 bases, and the region joining them spans 13 bases. CDR1 and CDR2, per the germline V gene, are SGHDT and YYEEEE. The CDR3, cysteine through valine, is 14 amino acids long. CDR3 DNA is the only sequence kept; it has 42 bases, read in frame from the first base. The library came from the immunoSEQ multiplex PCR assay. A mixture of 60 forward primers for TCR Vbeta segments and 13 reverse primers for TCR Jbeta segments was used in the multiplex PCR. The CDR3 region of rearranged TCR beta genes was amplified from genomic DNA with a multiplex PCR assay. The Illumina HiSeq System was used to sequence the amplified TCR beta libraries as 87-base-pair reads. Regarding the original processing steps: In a later analysis, roughly 80 million unique TCR beta chains were counted across the 500 to 700 repertoires, and roughly 10 million of these chains were shared by at least two donors. Raw reads were error-corrected and collapsed into unique sequences by a nearest-neighbor algorithm in which closely related sequences were merged to remove PCR and sequencing errors. To assign V, D and J gene segments, CDR3 sequences were aligned to IMGT reference sequences. For a sequence to be retained, a match of at least six nucleotides was required to both a V gene segment and a J gene segment. Rearrangements were classified as productive when the CDR3 lacked stop codons and remained in frame with V and J, and all other rearrangements were classified as non-productive. CDR3 was defined by IMGT convention, running from the second conserved V-encoded cysteine to the conserved J-encoded phenylalanine. Sequences without an unambiguous match to a single V gene segment were excluded from the earlier analysis of about 600 of the donors. An earlier analysis of 587 of the donors called V segments functional above 56.7% productive rearrangements and segregating when the between-donor standard deviation exceeded 5%. A statistical classification framework was built to diagnose cytomegalovirus status from the catalog of TCR beta chain sequences. In a later analysis, TCR nucleotide sequences were compared against IMGT/GENE-DB human TR gene sequences so that V and J genes could be assigned. Using the TCRdist pipeline, a later analysis assigned CDR3 sequences along with most-parsimonious VDJ recombination scenarios. In a later analysis, each TCR beta chain was defined by its CDR3 amino acid sequence together with its V-gene family, and reads lacking a unique V-gene family were excluded. A later analysis removed 500 to 650 highly shared, low-generation-probability nucleotide sequences to deal with suspected cross-contamination and a sequencing artifact. For each public chain, a later analysis derived a clonal expansion index from normalized ranks of inferred template counts within each repertoire. In a later analysis, generation probabilities were computed using a VDJ recombination model fitted to out-of-frame rearrangements, and the results were checked against IGoR. In a later analysis, TCR-TCR, TCR-HLA and TCR-CMV co-occurrence was scored with hypergeometric tests, and a repertoire-size bias correction was applied to TCR pairs. False discovery rates were estimated in a later analysis by permuting HLA or CMV assignments 20 times. In a later analysis, co-occurring TCRs were grouped using DBSCAN, with TCRdist sequence similarity added in when clustering inside HLA-allele-positive subsets. Co-occurrence clustering excluded repertoires with fewer than 30,000 or more than 120,000 public chains, plus five with anomalous nucleotide sharing. Held by TCRdb, this immuneACCESS table contains in-frame sequences only and omits some clones. Under half of the omission traces to an unresolved V gene where checked; the cause of the rest is unknown. That table supplies the V and J calls and clone size; D and trimming were determined from the DNA. This sample is represented by under 80,000 clones; under 80% of them were singletons. The ten biggest clones cover 5.4% of the sample.

In regard to this clone: Its antigen target is currently unknown. No base qualities exist here, and no much larger clone lies one base off it.

What was sequenced was PBMCs. The TCR was taken from a woman aged 25 to 45 in good health and CMV-seronegative. This receptor chain uses TRBV5-6 and TRBJ2-7; the D gene is perhaps TRBD2, on 7 matching bases. Here the CDR3 is given as CASSLWGGRNEQYV. Read as DNA, the sequence is TGTGCCAGCAGCTTGTGGGGGGGCAGAAACGAGCAGTACGTC.